This T cell receptor (beta chain) was sequenced for a study of metastatic and nonmetastatic thyroid tumors. Across the study: Repertoire comparison spanned blood and tumor or nodule tissue of malignant and benign thyroid patients. Whole-study results and caveats: It was reportedly found that TCR beta diversity was significantly higher in malignant thyroid tumors than in benign nodules, a difference seen in both blood and tumor samples.

All patients were untreated before thyroid surgery. As regards this clone: Its antigen is not known.

As processed by the authors: Differences in CDR3 between clinicopathological groups were drawn on to build a classifier intended to discriminate distant-metastatic papillary thyroid cancer patients. TCRdb reanalyzed the PCR reads via MiXCR. The V and J calls, along with clone size, are taken from TCRdb and not from the paper's own processing. Here the sample spans about 50,000 clones, 20% being singletons. Sequencing was carried out using blood. The TCR originated in a female donor with papillary thyroid cancer or a benign thyroid nodule (not recorded which). Some clones in this sample may be carry-over from other donors' samples.

The CDR3 loop reads CSARSGGVGVAYNEQFF. The CDR3 DNA is TGCAGTGCCCGCTCTGGGGGAGTGGGAGTAGCCTACAATGAGCAGTTCTTC. J is TRBJ2-1 and V is TRBV20-1; the D gene could be TRBD1 or TRBD2 (5 bases each). This CDR3 has 17 residues. In germline, CDR1 is DFQATT, CDR2 SNEGSKA (reference sequence). With 6 bases removed from V and 2 bases from J, the gap between germline ends came to 23 bases.